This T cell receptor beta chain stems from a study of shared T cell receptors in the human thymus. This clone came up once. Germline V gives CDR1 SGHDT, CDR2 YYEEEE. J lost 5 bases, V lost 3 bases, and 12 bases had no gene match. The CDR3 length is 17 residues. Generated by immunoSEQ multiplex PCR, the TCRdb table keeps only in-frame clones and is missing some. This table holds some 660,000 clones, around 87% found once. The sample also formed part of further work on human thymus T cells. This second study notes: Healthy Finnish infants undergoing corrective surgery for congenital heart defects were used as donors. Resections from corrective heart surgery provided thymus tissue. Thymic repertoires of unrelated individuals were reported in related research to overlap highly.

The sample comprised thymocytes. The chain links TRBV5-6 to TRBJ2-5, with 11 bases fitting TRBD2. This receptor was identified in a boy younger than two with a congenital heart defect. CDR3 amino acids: CASSSTLAGGPHETQYF. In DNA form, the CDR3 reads TGTGCCAGCAGCTCAACCTTAGCGGGGGGGCCCCACGAGACCCAGTACTTC.